These 2 T cell receptor beta chains share one sample of origin, sequenced in a study of cytomegalovirus exposure and HLA in healthy donors. Primers for the PCR totalled 60 Vbeta and 13 Jbeta. Clones were read by immunoSEQ multiplex PCR, and TCRdb kept only the in-frame ones, dropping some. The table has about 140,000 clones, around 80% seen once. Specimen: PBMCs. The origin of the receptors is a female donor in good health and CMV-seronegative.

The chain combines TRBV2 with TRBJ2-3; 8 nucleotides agree with TRBD1. Germline V gene sequence: CDR1 SNHLY, CDR2 FYNNEI. This CDR3 is built from 15 residues. V dropped 6 bases and J dropped 0; count of bases not matched to a gene: 5. Here the CDR3 DNA reads TGTGCCAGCAGCCCGACAGGGGCAAGCACAGATACGCAGTATTTT. This sequence encodes CASSPTGASTDTQYF. Full variable domain (missing parts from reference TRBV2 and TRBJ2-3): EPEVTQTPSHQVTQMGQEVILRCVPISNHLYFYWYRQILGQKVEFLVSFYNNEISEKSEIFDDQFSVERPDGSNFTLKIRSTKLEDSAMYFCASSPTGASTDTQYFGPGTRLTVL.

The rearrangement uses TRBV9 and TRBJ2-3, with TRBD2 matching over 14 bases. Per the germline V gene, CDR1 is SGDLS and CDR2 is YYNGEE. The ends lost 4 bases at V and 4 bases at J; junction bases unmatched: 8. The CDR3 length is 17 residues. The CDR3 sequence: CASSPGTSGRVADTQYF. CDR3 DNA: TGTGCCAGCAGCCCCGGGACTAGCGGGAGAGTAGCAGATACGCAGTATTTT.